This TCR beta chain originates from a study of T cell repertoires in cytomegalovirus infection. Whole-study context: Both a matching HLA type and CMV infection were indicated by public TCR beta signatures.

The V gene's germline CDR1 is SNHLY and CDR2 FYNNEI. The CDR3 has 12 residues. Trimming cost V 3 bases and J 3 bases, with 4 bases left between them. Overall study findings and caveats: Predominance within the ex vivo response was attributable to HLA-C-restricted CMV-specific TCR beta clonotypes. Using cumulative public TCR beta family frequency, the authors identified those who carried CMV together with the relevant HLA.

One entry per CDR3 protein, called by TCRdb with MiXCR from the reads. The data hold approximately 140,000 distinct CDR3 sequences, with 7.5% to 9% observed a single time. In its sample, this clonotype was seen many times. Its specificity is unknown. Input material: PBMCs. This chain connects TRBV2 to TRBJ2-3; D not resolved. The sequence was collected from a human donor in good health (CMV status not recorded). Some clones in this sample may be carry-over from other donors' samples. The CDR3 DNA is TGTGCCAGCAGTGAGGAAACAGATACGCAGTATTTT. Protein product: CASSEETDTQYF.